The count of the clone carrying this T cell receptor (beta chain) is one. As handled by the study authors: Estimated nucleated cell counts came from reference gene primer amplification. The table came from immunoSEQ multiplex PCR; TCRdb's copy has only in-frame clones and leaves some out. The V and J calls and clone size are taken from that table; D and trimming were inferred from the DNA. The data hold a few hundred thousand clones, with around nine tenths observed a single time. The age range of participants was about 18 to 100 years, with residence in about two dozen US areas. Cohort assignment relied on participant-reported clinical history. All recovered Cohort 3 donors got two negative PCRs, got clearance, or saw symptom resolution. The sample is drawn from a study of blood T cell repertoires in COVID-19. Germline V lookup: CDR1 MNHEY, CDR2 SVGAGI. The CDR3 covers 16 residues. The V gene lost 2 bases and the J gene lost 3 bases, with 15 bases spanning the gap.

The source of this sequence is a woman aged 30 to 39 who had recovered from COVID-19. Sequencing was done on a sample of PBMCs or T cells enriched from blood (not recorded which). The chain carries TRBV6-5 and TRBJ2-3; D perhaps matches TRBD2 (6 bases). In DNA form, the CDR3 reads TGTGCCAGCAGTTACGGCCCGGGAGATGGGACAGATACGCAGTATTTT. It translates to CASSYGPGDGTDTQYF.